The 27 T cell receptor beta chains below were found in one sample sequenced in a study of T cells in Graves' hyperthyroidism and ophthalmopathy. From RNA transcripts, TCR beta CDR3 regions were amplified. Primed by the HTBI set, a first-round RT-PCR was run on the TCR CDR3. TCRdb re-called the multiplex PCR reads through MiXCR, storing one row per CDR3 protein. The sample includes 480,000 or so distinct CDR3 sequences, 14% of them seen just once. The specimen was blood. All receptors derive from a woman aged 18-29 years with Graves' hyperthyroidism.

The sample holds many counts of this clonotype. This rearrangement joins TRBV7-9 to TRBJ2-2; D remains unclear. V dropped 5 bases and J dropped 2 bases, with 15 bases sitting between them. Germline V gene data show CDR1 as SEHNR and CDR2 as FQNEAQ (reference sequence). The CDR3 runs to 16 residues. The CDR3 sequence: CASSTPTSSNTGELFF. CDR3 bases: TGTGCCAGCAGCACCCCGACAAGCTCTAACACCGGGGAGCTGTTTTTT. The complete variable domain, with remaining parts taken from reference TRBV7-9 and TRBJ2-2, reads DTGVSQNPRHKITKRGQNVTFRCDPISEHNRLYWYRQTLGQGPEFLTYFQNEAQLEKSRLLSDRFSAERPKGSFSTLEIQRTEQGDSAMYLCASSTPTSSNTGELFFGEGSRLTVL.

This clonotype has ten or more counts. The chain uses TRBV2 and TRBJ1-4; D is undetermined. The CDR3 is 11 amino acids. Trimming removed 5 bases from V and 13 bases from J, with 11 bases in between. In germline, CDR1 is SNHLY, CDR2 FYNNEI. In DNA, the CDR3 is TGTGCCAGCAGTTGGGTCAGCGGACTGTTTTTT. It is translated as CASSWVSGLFF.

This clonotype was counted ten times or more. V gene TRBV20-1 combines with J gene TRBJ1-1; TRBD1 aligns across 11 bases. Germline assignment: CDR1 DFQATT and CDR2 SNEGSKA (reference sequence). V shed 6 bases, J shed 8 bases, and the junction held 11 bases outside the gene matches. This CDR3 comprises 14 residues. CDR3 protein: CSARTGGVVWEAFF. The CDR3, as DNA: TGCAGTGCAAGGACAGGGGGCGTTGTCTGGGAAGCTTTCTTT.

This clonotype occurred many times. The CDR3 DNA reads as TGTGCCAGCAGTTTAGACATACAAGCCAAAAACATTCAGTACTTC. It translates to CASSLDIQAKNIQYF. The V and J genes are TRBV27 and TRBJ2-4; D not resolved. From germline, CDR1 is MNHEY and CDR2 SMNVEV (reference sequence). This CDR3 region has 15 residues. Trimming pared 2 bases from V and 0 bases from J, leaving 8 bases between.

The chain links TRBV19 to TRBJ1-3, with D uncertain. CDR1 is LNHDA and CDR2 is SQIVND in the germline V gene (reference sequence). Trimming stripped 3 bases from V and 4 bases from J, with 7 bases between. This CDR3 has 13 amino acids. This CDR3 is CASSMSQGNTIYF. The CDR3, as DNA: TGTGCCAGTAGTATGTCACAGGGAAACACCATATATTTT.

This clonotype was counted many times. CDR3 DNA: TGTGCCAGCCAGGCAGGGGGTGGAAAGGGAACCTCTGGGGCCAACGTCCTGACTTTC. Its translation: CASQAGGGKGTSGANVLTF. This sequence joins TRBV11-3 and TRBJ2-6; TRBD1 aligns across 7 bases. V dropped 8 bases and J dropped 0; count of bases not matched to a gene: 16. Germline V lookup: CDR1 SGHNT, CDR2 YENEEA. This CDR3 spans 19 amino acids.

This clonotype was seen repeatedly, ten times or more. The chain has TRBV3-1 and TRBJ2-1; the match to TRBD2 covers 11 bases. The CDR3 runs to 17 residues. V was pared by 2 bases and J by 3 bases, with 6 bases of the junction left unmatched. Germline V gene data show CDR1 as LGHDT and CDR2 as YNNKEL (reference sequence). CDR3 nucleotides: TGTGCCAGCAGCCAACGCGTTACTAGCGGGAGCTACAATGAGCAGTTCTTC. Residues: CASSQRVTSGSYNEQFF.

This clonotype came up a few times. DNA of the CDR3: TGTGCCTGGAGTATCACAGGGAGCAATCAGCCCCAGCATTTT. This sequence encodes CAWSITGSNQPQHF. The rearrangement uses TRBV30 and TRBJ1-5; perhaps TRBD1 as D (6 bases). Per the germline V gene, CDR1 is GTSNPN and CDR2 is SVGIG (reference sequence). V was shortened by 2 bases and J by 1 base, with 9 bases between the two germline ends. The CDR3 covers 14 residues.

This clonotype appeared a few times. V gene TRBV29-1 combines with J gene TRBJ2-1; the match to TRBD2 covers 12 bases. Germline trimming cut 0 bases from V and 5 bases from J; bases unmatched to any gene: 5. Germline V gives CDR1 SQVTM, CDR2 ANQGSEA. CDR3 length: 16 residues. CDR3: CSVEEWTSGTHNEQFF. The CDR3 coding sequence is TGCAGCGTTGAAGAGTGGACTAGCGGGACCCACAATGAGCAGTTCTTC.

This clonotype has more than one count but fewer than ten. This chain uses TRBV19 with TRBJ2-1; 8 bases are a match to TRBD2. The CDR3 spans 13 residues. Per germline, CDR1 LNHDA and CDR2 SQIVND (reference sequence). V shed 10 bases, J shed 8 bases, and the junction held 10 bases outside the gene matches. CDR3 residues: CATRREGLDEQFF. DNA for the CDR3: TGTGCCACCCGACGGGAGGGCCTCGATGAGCAGTTCTTC.

The CDR3 protein is CATSEPRGALTTGELFF. The CDR3 nucleotides are TGTGCCACCAGTGAACCGCGGGGGGCGCTGACCACCGGGGAGCTGTTTTTT. The chain links TRBV24-1 to TRBJ2-2; 8 bases are shared with TRBD2. This CDR3 has 17 residues. With V trimmed by 4 bases and J by 4 bases, 10 bases remained unmatched. CDR1 is KGHDR and CDR2 is SFDVKD in the germline V gene.

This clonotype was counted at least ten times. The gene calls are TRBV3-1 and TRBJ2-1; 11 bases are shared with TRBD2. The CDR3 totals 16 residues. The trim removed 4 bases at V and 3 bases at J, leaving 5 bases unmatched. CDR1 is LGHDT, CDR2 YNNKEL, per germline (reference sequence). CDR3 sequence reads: CASSPIGTSGYNEQFF. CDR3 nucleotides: TGTGCCAGCAGCCCCATCGGGACTAGCGGCTACAATGAGCAGTTCTTC.

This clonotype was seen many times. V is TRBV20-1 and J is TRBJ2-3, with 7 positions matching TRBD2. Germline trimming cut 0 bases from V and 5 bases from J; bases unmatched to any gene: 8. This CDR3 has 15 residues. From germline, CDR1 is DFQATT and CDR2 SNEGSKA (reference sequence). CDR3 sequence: CSARDLRGRGDTQYF. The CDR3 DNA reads TGCAGTGCTAGAGATTTGAGAGGGAGGGGAGATACGCAGTATTTT.

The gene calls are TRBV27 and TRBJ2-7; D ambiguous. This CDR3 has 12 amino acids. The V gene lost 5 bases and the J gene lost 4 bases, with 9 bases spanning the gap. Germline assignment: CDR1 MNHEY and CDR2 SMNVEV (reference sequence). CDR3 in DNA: TGTGCCAGCAGTCCGTCAAAATACGAGCAGTACTTC. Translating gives CASSPSKYEQYF.

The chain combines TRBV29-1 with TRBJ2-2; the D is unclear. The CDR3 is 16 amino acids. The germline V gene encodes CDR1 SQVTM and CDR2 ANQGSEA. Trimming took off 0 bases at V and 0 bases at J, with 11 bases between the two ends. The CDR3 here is CSVEDEVGTNTGELFF. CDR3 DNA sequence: TGCAGCGTTGAAGATGAGGTGGGGACGAACACCGGGGAGCTGTTTTTT.

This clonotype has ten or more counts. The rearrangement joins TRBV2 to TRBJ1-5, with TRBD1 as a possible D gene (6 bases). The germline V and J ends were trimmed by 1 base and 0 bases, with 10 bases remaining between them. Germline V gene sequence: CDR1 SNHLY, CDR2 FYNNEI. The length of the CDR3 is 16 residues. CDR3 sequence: CASSEDRVVSNQPQHF. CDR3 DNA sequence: TGTGCCAGCAGTGAAGACAGGGTAGTTAGCAATCAGCCCCAGCATTTT.

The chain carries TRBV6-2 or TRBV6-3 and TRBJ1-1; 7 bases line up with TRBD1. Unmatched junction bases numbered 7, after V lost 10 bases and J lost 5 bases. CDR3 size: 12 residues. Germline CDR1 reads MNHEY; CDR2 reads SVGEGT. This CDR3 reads CATVDRETEAFF. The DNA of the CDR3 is TGTGCCACCGTCGACAGGGAAACTGAAGCTTTCTTT.

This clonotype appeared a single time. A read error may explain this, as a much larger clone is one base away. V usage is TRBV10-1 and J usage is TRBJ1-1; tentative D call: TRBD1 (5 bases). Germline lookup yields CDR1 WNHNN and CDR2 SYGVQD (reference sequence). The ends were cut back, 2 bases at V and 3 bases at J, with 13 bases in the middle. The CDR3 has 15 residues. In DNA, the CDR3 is TGCGCCAGCAGTGAGACAAGGACATGCGACACTGAAGCTTTCTTT. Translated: CASSETRTCDTEAFF.

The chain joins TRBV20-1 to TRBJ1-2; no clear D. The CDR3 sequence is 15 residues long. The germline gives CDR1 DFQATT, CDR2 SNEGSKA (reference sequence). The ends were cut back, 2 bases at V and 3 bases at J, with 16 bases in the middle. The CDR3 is CSARLRTVDYYGYTF. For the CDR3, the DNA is TGCAGTGCTAGACTCAGGACGGTGGACTACTATGGCTACACCTTC.

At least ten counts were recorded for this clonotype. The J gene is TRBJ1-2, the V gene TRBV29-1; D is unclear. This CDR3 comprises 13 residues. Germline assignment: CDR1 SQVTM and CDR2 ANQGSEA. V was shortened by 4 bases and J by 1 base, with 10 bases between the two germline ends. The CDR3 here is CSVVSGVNYGYTF. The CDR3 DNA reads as TGCAGCGTTGTGTCCGGGGTTAACTATGGCTACACCTTC.

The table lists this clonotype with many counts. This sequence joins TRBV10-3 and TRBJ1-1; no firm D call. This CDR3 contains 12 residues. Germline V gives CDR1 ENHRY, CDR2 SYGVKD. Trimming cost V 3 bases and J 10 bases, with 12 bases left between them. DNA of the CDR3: TGTGCCATCAGTGAAGGCAGCCTGAGAGCTTTCTTT. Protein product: CAISEGSLRAFF.

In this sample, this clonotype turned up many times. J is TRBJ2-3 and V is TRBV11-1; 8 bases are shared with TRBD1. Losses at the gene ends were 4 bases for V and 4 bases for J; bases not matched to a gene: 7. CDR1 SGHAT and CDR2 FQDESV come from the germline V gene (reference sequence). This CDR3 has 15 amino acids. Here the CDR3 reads CASSSDRVGSDTQYF. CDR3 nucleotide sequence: TGTGCCAGCAGCTCGGACAGGGTTGGATCAGATACGCAGTATTTT.

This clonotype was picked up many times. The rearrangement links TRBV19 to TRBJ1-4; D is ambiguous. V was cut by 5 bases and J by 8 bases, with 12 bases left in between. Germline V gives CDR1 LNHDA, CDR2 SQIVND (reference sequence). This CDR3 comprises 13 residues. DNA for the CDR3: TGTGCCAGTAGTTACGGACCGGGGGAAAAACTGTTTTTT. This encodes CASSYGPGEKLFF.

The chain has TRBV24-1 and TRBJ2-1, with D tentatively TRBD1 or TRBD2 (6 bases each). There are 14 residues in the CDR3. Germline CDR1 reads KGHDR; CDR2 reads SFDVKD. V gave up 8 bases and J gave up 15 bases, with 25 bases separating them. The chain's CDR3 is CATTKGGWLGEWFF. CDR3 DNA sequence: TGTGCCACCACGAAAGGGGGGTGGCTGGGGGAATGGTTCTTC.

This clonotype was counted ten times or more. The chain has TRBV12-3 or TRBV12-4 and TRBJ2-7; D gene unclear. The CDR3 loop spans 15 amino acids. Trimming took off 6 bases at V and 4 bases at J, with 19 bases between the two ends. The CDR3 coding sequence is TGTGCCAGCAGCCCCGGAGCACCCTCTTTATACGAGCAGTACTTC. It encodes CASSPGAPSLYEQYF.

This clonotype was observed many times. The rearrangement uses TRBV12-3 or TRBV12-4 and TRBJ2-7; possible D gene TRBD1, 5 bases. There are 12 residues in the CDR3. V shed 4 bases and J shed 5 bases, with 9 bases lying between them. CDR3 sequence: CASSSDSDEQYV. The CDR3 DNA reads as TGTGCCAGCAGTTCTGACAGCGACGAGCAGTACGTC.

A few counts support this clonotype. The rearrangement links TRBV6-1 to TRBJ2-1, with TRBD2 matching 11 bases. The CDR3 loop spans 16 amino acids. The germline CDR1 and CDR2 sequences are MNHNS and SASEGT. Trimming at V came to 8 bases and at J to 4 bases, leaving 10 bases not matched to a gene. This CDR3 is CASQLAGGPAYNEQFF. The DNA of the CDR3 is TGTGCCAGCCAGCTAGCGGGAGGCCCGGCATACAATGAGCAGTTCTTC.